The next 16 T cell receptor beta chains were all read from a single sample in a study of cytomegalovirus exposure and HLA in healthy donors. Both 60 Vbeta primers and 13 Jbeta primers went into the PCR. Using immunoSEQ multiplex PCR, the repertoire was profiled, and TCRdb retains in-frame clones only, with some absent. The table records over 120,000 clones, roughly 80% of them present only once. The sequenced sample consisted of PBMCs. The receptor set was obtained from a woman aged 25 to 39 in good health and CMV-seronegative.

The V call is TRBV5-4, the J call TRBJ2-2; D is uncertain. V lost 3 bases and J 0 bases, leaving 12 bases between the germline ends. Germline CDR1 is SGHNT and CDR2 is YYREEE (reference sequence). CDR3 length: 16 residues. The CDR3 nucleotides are TGTGCCAGCAGCTCAAACCCGGTAACGAACACCGGGGAGCTGTTTTTT. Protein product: CASSSNPVTNTGELFF.

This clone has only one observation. The DNA for the CDR3 is TGTGCCAGCAGCTTAGCTCTAGCCGGAGAGCAGTTCTTC. As protein: CASSLALAGEQFF. The genes are TRBV7-2 and TRBJ2-1; possible D gene TRBD2, 5 bases. Per the germline V gene, CDR1 is SGHTA and CDR2 is FQGNSA. There are 13 residues in the CDR3. Trimming stripped 0 bases from V and 10 bases from J, with 10 bases between.

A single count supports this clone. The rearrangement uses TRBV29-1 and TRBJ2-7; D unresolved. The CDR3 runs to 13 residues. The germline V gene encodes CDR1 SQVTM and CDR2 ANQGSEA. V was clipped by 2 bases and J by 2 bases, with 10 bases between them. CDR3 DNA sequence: TGCAGCGTTGAAAGTGGTGCGACCTACGAGCAGTACTTC. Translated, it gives CSVESGATYEQYF.

CDR3 in amino acids: CASSFGQNGYEQYF. In nucleotides, the CDR3 is TGTGCCAGCAGCTTCGGACAGAACGGGTACGAGCAGTACTTC. The chain is built from TRBV7-2 and TRBJ2-7; D is possibly TRBD1 (6 bases). Germline V gene lookup returns CDR1 SGHTA and CDR2 FQGNSA. V lost 3 bases to trimming and J lost 4 bases, with 13 bases between them. CDR3 size: 14 residues.

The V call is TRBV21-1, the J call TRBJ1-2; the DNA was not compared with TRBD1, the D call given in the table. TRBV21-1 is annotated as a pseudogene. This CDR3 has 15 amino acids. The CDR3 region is CASSKVGQWDYGYTF. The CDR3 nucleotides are TGTGCCAGCAGCAAAGTTGGACAGTGGGACTATGGCTACACCTTC.

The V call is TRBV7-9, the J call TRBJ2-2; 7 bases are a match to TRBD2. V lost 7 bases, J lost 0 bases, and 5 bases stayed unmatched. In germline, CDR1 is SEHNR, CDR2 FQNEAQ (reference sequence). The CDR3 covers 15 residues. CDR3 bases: TGTGCCAGCACCCCCCTAGCGGCGAACACCGGGGAGCTGTTTTTT. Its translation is CASTPLAANTGELFF. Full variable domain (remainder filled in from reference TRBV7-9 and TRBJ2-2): DTGVSQNPRHKITKRGQNVTFRCDPISEHNRLYWYRQTLGQGPEFLTYFQNEAQLEKSRLLSDRFSAERPKGSFSTLEIQRTEQGDSAMYLCASTPLAANTGELFFGEGSRLTVL.

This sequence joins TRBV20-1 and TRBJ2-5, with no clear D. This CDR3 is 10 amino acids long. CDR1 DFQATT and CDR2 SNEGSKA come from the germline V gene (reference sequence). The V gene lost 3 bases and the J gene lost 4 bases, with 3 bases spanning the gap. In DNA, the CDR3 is TGCAGTGCTAGCGTAGAGACCCAGTACTTC. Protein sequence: CSASVETQYF.

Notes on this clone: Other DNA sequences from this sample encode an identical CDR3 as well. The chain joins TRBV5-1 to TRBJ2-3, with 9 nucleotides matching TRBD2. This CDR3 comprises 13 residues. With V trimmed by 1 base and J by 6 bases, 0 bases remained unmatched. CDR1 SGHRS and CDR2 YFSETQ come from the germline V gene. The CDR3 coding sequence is TGCGCCAGCAGCTTGAGCGGGAGGGATACGCAGTATTTT. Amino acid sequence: CASSLSGRDTQYF.

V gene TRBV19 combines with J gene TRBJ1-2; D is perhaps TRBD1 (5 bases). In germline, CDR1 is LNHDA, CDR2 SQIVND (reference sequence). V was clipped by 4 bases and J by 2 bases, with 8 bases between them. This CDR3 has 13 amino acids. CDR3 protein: CASSSYRNYGYTF. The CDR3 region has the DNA TGTGCCAGTAGTAGTTACAGGAACTATGGCTACACCTTC.

CDR3 nucleotide sequence: TGTGCCAGCAGTTTAGGTCTAGCGCCCATCTCCTACGAGCAGTACTTC. It translates to CASSLGLAPISYEQYF. This sequence joins TRBV27 and TRBJ2-7; D possibly corresponds to TRBD2 (6 bases). CDR3 length equals 16 residues. Germline lookup yields CDR1 MNHEY and CDR2 SMNVEV (reference sequence). V was clipped by 2 bases and J by 0 bases, with 14 bases between them.

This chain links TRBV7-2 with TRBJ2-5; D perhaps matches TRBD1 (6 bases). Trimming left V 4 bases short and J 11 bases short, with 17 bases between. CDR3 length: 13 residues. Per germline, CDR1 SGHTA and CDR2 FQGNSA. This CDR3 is CASSSEWGQSQYF. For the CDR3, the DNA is TGTGCCAGCAGCTCCGAATGGGGGCAGAGTCAGTACTTC.

This chain's CDR3 is CASSFGTQQETQYF. The DNA for the CDR3 is TGTGCCAGCAGCTTCGGGACACAACAAGAGACCCAGTACTTC. This chain joins TRBV5-6 and TRBJ2-5, with TRBD1 as a possible D gene (6 bases). This CDR3 has 14 amino acids. Germline values: CDR1 SGHDT, CDR2 YYEEEE. The germline V and J ends were trimmed by 2 bases and 2 bases, with 10 bases remaining between them.

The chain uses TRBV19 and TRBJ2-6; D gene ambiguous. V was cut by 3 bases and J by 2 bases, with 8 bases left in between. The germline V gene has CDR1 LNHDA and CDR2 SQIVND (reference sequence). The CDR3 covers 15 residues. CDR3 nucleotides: TGTGCCAGTAGTATGGAGCAAGCTGGGGCCAACGTCCTGACTTTC. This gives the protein CASSMEQAGANVLTF.

As DNA, the CDR3 is TGTGCCAGCAGCTTATTCGTTGCGGGGGGCATTTCCTACGAGCAGTACTTC. As protein: CASSLFVAGGISYEQYF. The chain employs TRBV7-3 and TRBJ2-7; 8 bases fit TRBD2. V shed 2 bases and J 1 base; nucleotides not matched to a gene: 10. Germline-derived CDR1 and CDR2 are SGHTA and FQGTGA. The CDR3 covers 17 residues. Together with reference TRBV7-3 and TRBJ2-7, the CDR3 gives the full variable domain: GAGVSQTPSNKVTEKGKYVELRCDPISGHTALYWYRQSLGQGPEFLIYFQGTGAADDSGLPNDRFFAVRPEGSVSTLKIQRTERGDSAVYLCASSLFVAGGISYEQYFGPGTRLTVT.

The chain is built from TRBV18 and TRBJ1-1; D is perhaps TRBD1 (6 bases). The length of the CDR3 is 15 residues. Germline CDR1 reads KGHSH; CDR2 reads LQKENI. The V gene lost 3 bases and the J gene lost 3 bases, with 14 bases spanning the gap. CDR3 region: CASSPGQRQHTEAFF. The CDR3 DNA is TGTGCCAGCTCACCCGGACAGCGTCAACACACTGAAGCTTTCTTT.

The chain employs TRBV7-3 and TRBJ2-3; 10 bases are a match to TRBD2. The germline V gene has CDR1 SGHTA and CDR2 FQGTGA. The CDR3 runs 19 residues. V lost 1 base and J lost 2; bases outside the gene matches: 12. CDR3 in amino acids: CASSLRPASGGPFTDTQYF. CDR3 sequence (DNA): TGTGCCAGCAGCTTAAGGCCTGCTAGCGGGGGCCCGTTCACAGATACGCAGTATTTT.